The rows below give T cell receptor beta chains drawn from one sample of a study of cytomegalovirus exposure and HLA in healthy donors. Some clones are missing from TCRdb's copy, which holds only in-frame ones; the method was immunoSEQ multiplex PCR. The sample gives 150,000 or so clones, around 79% of which show up once; 2.5% to 3.5% is in the top ten. The sequenced sample was PBMCs. These receptors all stem from a man between 40 and 49 years old in good health and CMV-seropositive. CDR3s include the opening cysteine and the closing phenylalanine or tryptophan. D genes are given only for firm matches. Clone size is shown for a subset of rows, as once, few, many or a class of expanded clone.

V	D	J	size	DNA	CDR3
TRBV25-1	-	TRBJ2-7	-	TGTGCCAGCAGTGAATACACTTACTACGAGCAGTACTTC	CASSEYTYYEQYF
TRBV7-3	-	TRBJ2-1	-	TGTGCCAGCAGCTTAACGGCCCGGGAAAGTGAGCAGTTCTTC	CASSLTARESEQFF
TRBV7-2	TRBD1	TRBJ1-2	-	TGTGCCAGCAGCTCAGAGGACAGGGCCCTCTATGGCTACACCTTC	CASSSEDRALYGYTF
TRBV7-2	TRBD2	TRBJ2-5	-	TGTGCCAGCAGCTTAGGCCCTTCCGTGTTAGCGGGGGAGCAGTACTTC	CASSLGPSVLAGEQYF
TRBV7-9	TRBD2	TRBJ2-5	-	TGTTCCAGCACGACCGGGACTAGCGGGAGAGAAGAGACCCAGTACTTC	CSSTTGTSGREETQYF
TRBV7-2	TRBD1	TRBJ1-1	-	TGTGCCAGCAGCTTATTGACAGGGGGGCACACTGAAGCTTTCTTT	CASSLLTGGHTEAFF
TRBV30	-	TRBJ2-1	-	TGTGCCTGGGAAGTTAGTTATCCTGAGCAGTTCTTC	CAWEVSYPEQFF
TRBV5-1	TRBD1	TRBJ2-5	-	TGCGCCAGCGTATCCGGGACAGCTCAAGAGACCCAGTACTTC	CASVSGTAQETQYF
TRBV5-4	-	TRBJ1-4	-	TGTGCCAGCAGCTCCCTAGGGGAAGGACGTGAAAAACTGTTTTTT	CASSSLGEGREKLFF
TRBV18	-	TRBJ1-5	-	TGTGCCAGCTCACCATATGCAGATTCGAGCAATCAGCCCCAGCATTTT	CASSPYADSSNQPQHF
TRBV7-3	TRBD2	TRBJ2-3	few	TGTGCCAGCAGCTTAAGAGCGGGAGGGCTCACAGATACGCAGTATTTT	CASSLRAGGLTDTQYF
TRBV7-3	TRBD2	TRBJ2-7	-	TGTGCCAGCAGCCCCCCAGAAGGAGCGGGAGGGCCTTACGAGCAGTACTTC	CASSPPEGAGGPYEQYF
TRBV15	-	TRBJ2-3	-	TGTGCCACCAGCAGAGAAGTTCGTGGGGGGTCCCGGTGGGATACGCAGTATTTT	CATSREVRGGSRWDTQYF
TRBV13	TRBD1	TRBJ2-3	-	TGTGCCAGCAGCTGGACAGGGACCAGCACAGATGCGCAGTATTTT	CASSWTGTSTDAQYF
TRBV6-5	TRBD1	TRBJ2-5	-	TGTGCCAGCAGTTACCCGGGACAGGGACAAGAGACCCAGTACTTC	CASSYPGQGQETQYF
TRBV29-1	-	TRBJ1-5	few	TGCAGCGTTGGGGGCCTTCCTAATCAGCCCCAGCATTTT	CSVGGLPNQPQHF
TRBV7-3	TRBD2	TRBJ2-1	-	TGTGCCAGCAGCTTACGGGACTATACGGATGAGCAGTTCTTC	CASSLRDYTDEQFF
TRBV2	TRBD1	TRBJ2-3	-	TGTGCCAGCCCTAGAAGGGACAGCGGTTCTGGTACGCAGTATTTT	CASPRRDSGSGTQYF
TRBV7-8	TRBD1	TRBJ2-7	-	TGTGCCAGCAGCCCTACCGGGACAGGTGCCTACGAGCAGTACTTC	CASSPTGTGAYEQYF
TRBV27	-	TRBJ1-5	-	TGTGCCAGCAGCCCGGGTAGCAACCAGCCCCAGCATTTT	CASSPGSNQPQHF
TRBV7-2	TRBD1	TRBJ1-4	-	TGTGCCAGCAGCCCCAAAACAGGGGGATATGAAAAACTGTTTTTT	CASSPKTGGYEKLFF
TRBV5-5	TRBD1	TRBJ1-3	few	TGTGCCAGCAGCACGACAGGGGTTTTTGGAAACACCATATATTTT	CASSTTGVFGNTIYF
TRBV5-1	TRBD1	TRBJ1-2	-	TGCGCCAGCAGCCCAGGCCCCGGACAGGGGACTCCCTATGGCTACACCTTC	CASSPGPGQGTPYGYTF
TRBV10-3	-	TRBJ1-2	-	TGTGCCATCAGTGAGTCTTTCTCTCGGGGCTACACCTTC	CAISESFSRGYTF
TRBV6-5	TRBD1	TRBJ1-1	-	TGTGCCAGCAGTTACGGGGACAGGGAGGCTGAAGCTTTCTTT	CASSYGDREAEAFF
TRBV5-6	TRBD2	TRBJ2-5	few	TGTGCCAGCAGCTTGATAGCGGGATGGGACCAAGAGACCCAGTACTTC	CASSLIAGWDQETQYF
TRBV11-3	-	TRBJ2-2	-	TGTGCCAGCAGACCTCGGGCGGGATCCTCAGGGGGCACCGGGGAGCTGTTTTTT	CASRPRAGSSGGTGELFF
TRBV19	-	TRBJ2-1	few	TGTGCCAGTACCAATGGGGAGGTAAGCTACAATGAGCAGTTCTTC	CASTNGEVSYNEQFF
TRBV5-4	-	TRBJ1-1	-	TGTGCCAGCAGCTTGGCAAGGGGAAGGGAAGCTTTCTTT	CASSLARGREAFF
TRBV30	-	TRBJ2-3	-	TGTGCCTGGAGTAGCGGGAGCACAGATACGCAGTATTTT	CAWSSGSTDTQYF
TRBV4-1	-	TRBJ2-7	-	TGCGCCAGCAGCCAAGCTTGGCGGACCTACGAGCAGTACTTC	CASSQAWRTYEQYF
TRBV7-2	-	TRBJ1-2	few	TGTGCCAGCAGCTTAGTGGCAGGTATCTCTTATGGCTACACCTTC	CASSLVAGISYGYTF
TRBV5-6	-	TRBJ1-2	few	TGTGCCAGCAGCTTGGCCACAACAGGTGATTATGTAGGCTACACCTTC	CASSLATTGDYVGYTF
TRBV7-3	-	TRBJ2-6	-	TGTGCCAGCAGCCTCCGCGCAGCGAACTCTGGGGCCAACGTCCTGACTTTC	CASSLRAANSGANVLTF
TRBV5-1	-	TRBJ2-2	-	TGCGCCAGCAGCTTGAATGGCCGACGGGATCTTAACACCGGGGAGCTGTTTTTT	CASSLNGRRDLNTGELFF
TRBV28	-	TRBJ1-2	few	TGTGCCAGCAGTTTATCGCAGGGAAACTATGGCTACACCTTC	CASSLSQGNYGYTF
TRBV27	TRBD1	TRBJ2-2	-	TGTGCCAGCACCCAGACAGGGTTTGATTTTCGCGCGGACACCGGGGAGCTGTTTTTT	CASTQTGFDFRADTGELFF
TRBV18	TRBD1	TRBJ1-1	-	TGTGCCAGCTCAGCAGGGGGTGATACTGAAGCTTTCTTT	CASSAGGDTEAFF
TRBV4-3	-	TRBJ2-2	-	TGCGCCAGCAGCCAAAGTTGGCGGTTCACCGGGGAGCTGTTTTTT	CASSQSWRFTGELFF
TRBV4-1	-	TRBJ1-5	-	TGCGCCAGCAGCCAGGGGGGACTTGTCAATCAGCCCCAGCATTTT	CASSQGGLVNQPQHF
TRBV30	TRBD2	TRBJ2-1	-	TGTGCCTGGAGTAAACTAGCGGACCCTTCGGATGAGCAGTTCTTC	CAWSKLADPSDEQFF
TRBV7-3	-	TRBJ2-3	-	TGTGCCAGCAGCCCCGCACCCACTGATACGCAGTATTTT	CASSPAPTDTQYF
TRBV5-1	-	TRBJ2-7	-	TGCGCCAGCAGCTTTGACGGGACACGAGTTTACGAGCAGTACTTC	CASSFDGTRVYEQYF
TRBV6-6	-	TRBJ2-3	-	TGTGCCAGCAGTCCCTACGTCGCAGATACGCAGTATTTT	CASSPYVADTQYF
TRBV11-2	TRBD2	TRBJ2-7	-	TGTGCCAGCAGCTTAGCAGCGGGAGGCACCTACGAGCAGTACTTC	CASSLAAGGTYEQYF
TRBV5-1	-	TRBJ1-2	-	TGCGCCAGCAGCTCGACAGGCGATGGCTACACCTTC	CASSSTGDGYTF
TRBV5-1	-	TRBJ1-6	once	TGCGCCAGTCATACAGGGACGGATTCACCCCTCCACTTT	CASHTGTDSPLHF
TRBV29-1	TRBD1	TRBJ1-5	-	TGCAGCGTGACCGGGACAGGGGGCCTGGGCAATCAGCCCCAGCATTTT	CSVTGTGGLGNQPQHF
TRBV10-3	TRBD2	TRBJ2-3	-	TGTGCCATCAGTGAGTATGGGACTAGCGGGAGTACGGGCACAGATACGCAGTATTTT	CAISEYGTSGSTGTDTQYF
TRBV4-3	TRBD1	TRBJ2-7	-	TGCGCCAGCAGCCAAGATCTTGGGCCGGGGACAGGGGGATACGAGCAGTACTTC	CASSQDLGPGTGGYEQYF
TRBV10-3	TRBD1	TRBJ1-1	-	TGTGCCATCAGGATGGGACAGCCGAACACTGAAGCTTTCTTT	CAIRMGQPNTEAFF
TRBV5-1	-	TRBJ1-2	-	TGCGCCAGCAGCTTGCAGGGGTTCGGCTACACCTTC	CASSLQGFGYTF